A selection of T cell receptor beta chains follows, all from one sample in a study of T-cell memory formation after mild COVID-19. TCRdb itself ran the 5' RACE reads through MiXCR, one entry per CDR3 protein. The sample lists roughly 320,000 distinct CDR3 sequences, under 30% occurring once. Specimen: PBMCs or a T cell subset sorted from them (not recorded which). The receptors come from an adult woman who had mild COVID-19 (a few samples of this study predate the infection). Cell type and time point are not known. CDR3s include the opening cysteine and the closing phenylalanine or tryptophan. D genes are given only for firm matches. Only some rows state a clone size, as once, few, many or a class for expanded clones.

D | J | V | size | CDR3 | DNA
TRBD1 | TRBJ1-1 | TRBV16 | - | CASSQGQGKNTEAFF | TGTGCCAGCAGCCAGGGACAGGGGAAGAACACTGAAGCTTTCTTT
- | TRBJ2-1 | TRBV2 | - | CASSGPEPPYNEQFF | TGTGCCAGTAGTGGACCCGAACCACCGTACAATGAGCAGTTCTTC
TRBD1 | TRBJ1-5 | TRBV20-1 | - | CSASWGQGGNQPQHF | TGCAGTGCTAGTTGGGGTCAGGGGGGGAATCAGCCCCAGCATTTT
- | TRBJ2-1 | TRBV7-3 | few | CASSLMGGANNEQFF | TGTGCCAGCAGCTTAATGGGCGGGGCTAACAATGAGCAGTTCTTC
- | TRBJ2-3 | TRBV4-3 | - | CASSQDLKSVLLTDTQYF | TGCGCCAGCAGCCAAGATCTAAAAAGTGTCCTCCTCACAGATACGCAGTATTTT
TRBD2 | TRBJ2-3 | TRBV5-1 | - | CASSLVGLAGGVTDTQYF | TGCGCCAGCAGCTTGGTTGGACTAGCGGGAGGGGTCACAGATACGCAGTATTTT
- | TRBJ2-2 | TRBV4-2 | few | CASSQDLTSTGSGELFF | TGTGCCAGCAGCCAAGATCTAACTAGTACGGGCTCCGGGGAGCTGTTTTTT
TRBD1 | TRBJ1-1 | TRBV7-9 | few | CASSLNRGSFTEAFF | TGTGCCAGCAGCTTGAACAGGGGGAGTTTTACTGAAGCTTTCTTT
- | TRBJ1-1 | TRBV7-6 | - | CASSSLLGRGITEAFF | TGTGCCAGCAGCTCCTTACTGGGGCGTGGGATAACTGAAGCTTTCTTT
- | TRBJ2-1 | TRBV19 | - | CASSILDQYNEQFF | TGTGCCAGTAGTATTCTAGACCAGTACAATGAGCAGTTCTTC
TRBD2 | TRBJ2-1 | TRBV9 | - | CASSVAGLAGGYNEQFF | TGTGCCAGCAGCGTAGCCGGACTAGCGGGGGGCTACAATGAGCAGTTCTTC
- | TRBJ1-3 | TRBV12-3/TRBV12-4 | few | CASRTQGGNTIYF | TGTGCCAGCAGAACCCAGGGGGGAAACACCATATATTTT
- | TRBJ2-1 | TRBV6-5 | - | CASREEGGDNEQFF | TGTGCCAGCAGGGAGGAGGGGGGGGACAATGAGCAGTTCTTC